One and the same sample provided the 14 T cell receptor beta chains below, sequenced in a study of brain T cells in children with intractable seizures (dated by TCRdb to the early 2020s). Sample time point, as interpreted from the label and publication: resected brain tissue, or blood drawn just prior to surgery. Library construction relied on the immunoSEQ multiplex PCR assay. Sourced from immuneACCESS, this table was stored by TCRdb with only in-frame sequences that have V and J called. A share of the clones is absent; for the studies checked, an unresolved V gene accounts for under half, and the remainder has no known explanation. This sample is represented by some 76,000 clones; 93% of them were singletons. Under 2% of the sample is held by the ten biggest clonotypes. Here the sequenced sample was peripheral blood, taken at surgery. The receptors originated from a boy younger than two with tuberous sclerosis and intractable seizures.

CDR3 coding DNA: TGTGCCAGCTCACCATCCGGGACTAGCGTAACCTACGAGCAGTACTTC. Protein product: CASSPSGTSVTYEQYF. The chain carries TRBV18 and TRBJ2-7, with 10 bases fitting TRBD2. Trimming at V came to 2 bases and at J to 2 bases, leaving 6 bases not matched to a gene. The germline V gene has CDR1 KGHSH and CDR2 LQKENI. This CDR3 comprises 16 residues.

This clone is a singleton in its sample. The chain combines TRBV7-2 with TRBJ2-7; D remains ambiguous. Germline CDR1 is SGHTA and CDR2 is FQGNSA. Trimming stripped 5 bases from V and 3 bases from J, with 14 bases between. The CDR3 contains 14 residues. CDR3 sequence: CASSPSWNHYEQYF. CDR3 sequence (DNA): TGTGCCAGCAGCCCTTCCTGGAACCACTACGAGCAGTACTTC. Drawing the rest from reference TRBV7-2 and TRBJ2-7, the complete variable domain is GAGVSQSPSNKVTEKGKDVELRCDPISGHTALYWYRQSLGQGLEFLIYFQGNSAPDKSGLPSDRFSAERTGGSVSTLTIQRTQQEDSAVYLCASSPSWNHYEQYFGPGTRLTVT.

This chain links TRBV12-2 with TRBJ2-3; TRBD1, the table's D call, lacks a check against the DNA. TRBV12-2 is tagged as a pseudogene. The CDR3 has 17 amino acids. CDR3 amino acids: CASRQGQGEGSTDTQYF. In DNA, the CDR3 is TGTGCAAGTCGCCAGGGACAGGGTGAAGGCAGCACAGATACGCAGTATTTT.

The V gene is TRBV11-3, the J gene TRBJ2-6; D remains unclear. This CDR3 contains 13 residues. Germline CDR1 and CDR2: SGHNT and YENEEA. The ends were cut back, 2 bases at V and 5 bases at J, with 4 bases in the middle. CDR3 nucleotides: TGTGCCAGCAGCTTACCTAGGGCCAACGTCCTGACTTTC. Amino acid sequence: CASSLPRANVLTF.

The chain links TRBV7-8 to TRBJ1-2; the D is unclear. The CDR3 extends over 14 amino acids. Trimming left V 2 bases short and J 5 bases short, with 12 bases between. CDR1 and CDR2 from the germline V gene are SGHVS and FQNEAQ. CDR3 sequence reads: CASSLNIGSYGYTF. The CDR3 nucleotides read TGTGCCAGCAGCTTAAACATTGGATCATATGGCTACACCTTC.

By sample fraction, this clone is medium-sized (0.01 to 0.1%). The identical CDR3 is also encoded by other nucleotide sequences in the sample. CDR3 coding DNA: TGTGCCAGCAGCGTCCCGACTAGCGGGGGTTCCTACGAGCAGTACTTC. This translates into CASSVPTSGGSYEQYF. V usage is TRBV7-9 and J usage is TRBJ2-7; 12 nucleotides match TRBD2. Per the germline V gene, CDR1 is SEHNR and CDR2 is FQNEAQ (reference sequence). J lost 1 base, V lost 5 bases, and 6 bases had no gene match. The CDR3 is 16 residues long.

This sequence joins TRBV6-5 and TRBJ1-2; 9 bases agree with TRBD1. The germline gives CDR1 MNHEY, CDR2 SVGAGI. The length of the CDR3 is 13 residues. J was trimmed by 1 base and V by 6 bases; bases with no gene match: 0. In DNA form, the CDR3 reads TGTGCCAGCAGGGGACAGGGTAACTATGGCTACACCTTC. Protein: CASRGQGNYGYTF.

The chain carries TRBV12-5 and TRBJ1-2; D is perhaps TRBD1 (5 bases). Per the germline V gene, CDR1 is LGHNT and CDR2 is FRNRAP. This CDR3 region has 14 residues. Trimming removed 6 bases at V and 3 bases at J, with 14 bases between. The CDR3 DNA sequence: TGTGCTAGTGGCCAAGACTCAGGGTACTATGGCTACACCTTC. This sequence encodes CASGQDSGYYGYTF.

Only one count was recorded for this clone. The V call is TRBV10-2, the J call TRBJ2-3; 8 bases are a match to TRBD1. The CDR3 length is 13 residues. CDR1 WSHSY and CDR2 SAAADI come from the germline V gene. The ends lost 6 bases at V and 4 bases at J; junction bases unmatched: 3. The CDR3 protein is CASSDRGADTQYF. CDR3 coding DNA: TGCGCCAGCAGCGACAGGGGCGCAGATACGCAGTATTTT.

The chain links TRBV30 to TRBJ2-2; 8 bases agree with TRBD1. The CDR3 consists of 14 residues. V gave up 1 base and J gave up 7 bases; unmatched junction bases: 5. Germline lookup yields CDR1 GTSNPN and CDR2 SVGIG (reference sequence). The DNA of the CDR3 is TGTGCCTGGAGTGAGGACAGGGAGGTCGGGGAGCTGTTTTTT. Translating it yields CAWSEDREVGELFF.

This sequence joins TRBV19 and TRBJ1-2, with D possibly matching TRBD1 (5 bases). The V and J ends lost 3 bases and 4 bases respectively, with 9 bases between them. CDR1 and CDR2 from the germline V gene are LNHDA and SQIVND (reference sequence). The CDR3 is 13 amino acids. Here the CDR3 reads CASSMTTVYGYTF. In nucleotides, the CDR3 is TGTGCCAGTAGTATGACGACAGTCTATGGCTACACCTTC.

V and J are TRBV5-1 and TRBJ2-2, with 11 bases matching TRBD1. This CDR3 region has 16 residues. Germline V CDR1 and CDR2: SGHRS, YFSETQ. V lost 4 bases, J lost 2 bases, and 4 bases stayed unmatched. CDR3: CASSTGTGGNTGELFF. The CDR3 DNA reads TGCGCCAGCAGCACTGGGACAGGGGGAAACACCGGGGAGCTGTTTTTT. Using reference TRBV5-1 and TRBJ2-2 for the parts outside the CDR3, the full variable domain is KAGVTQTPRYLIKTRGQQVTLSCSPISGHRSVSWYQQTPGQGLQFLFEYFSETQRNKGNFPGRFSGRQFSNSRSEMNVSTLELGDSALYLCASSTGTGGNTGELFFGEGSRLTVL.

The CDR3 bases are TGTGCCAGCAGGGCTAGGGGCACCTACGAGCAGTACTTC. Amino acids: CASRARGTYEQYF. This chain connects TRBV2 to TRBJ2-7; tentative D call: TRBD1 (5 bases). V was pared by 6 bases and J by 2 bases, with 11 bases between. CDR1 and CDR2 (germline): SNHLY, FYNNEI. The CDR3 consists of 13 residues.

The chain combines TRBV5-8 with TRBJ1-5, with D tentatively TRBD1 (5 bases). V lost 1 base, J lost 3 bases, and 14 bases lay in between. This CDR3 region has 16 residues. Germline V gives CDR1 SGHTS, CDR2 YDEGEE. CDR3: CASSLRRGVTNQPQHF. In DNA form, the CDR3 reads TGTGCCAGCAGCTTGAGAAGGGGAGTGACCAATCAGCCCCAGCATTTT.